These 15 T cell receptor beta chains were all obtained from the same sample, sequenced in a study of post-analysis software for immune sequencing data. Their antigens are not known. cDNA libraries of TCR beta carried unique molecular identifiers. TCRdb independently ran MiXCR on the PCR reads; one entry per CDR3 protein. The data contain hundreds of thousands of distinct CDR3 sequences, approximately 53% of them singletons. Overall study findings and caveats: The study found TRBV5-6, TRBV5-1 and TRBV20-1 among four to six TRBV segments more frequent in patients than controls.

The sample taken for sequencing was blood. Source of these receptors: a girl aged 5-17 years with multiple sclerosis.

This rearrangement joins TRBV5-1 to TRBJ2-1; 7 bases agree with TRBD1. Germline trimming cut 0 bases from V and 7 bases from J; bases unmatched to any gene: 13. The CDR3 sequence is 17 residues long. Germline assignment: CDR1 SGHRS and CDR2 YFSETQ. The CDR3, as DNA: TGCGCCAGCAGCTTGGGGCCAGGGGGAAGTCTAATGAATGAGCAGTTCTTC. Residues: CASSLGPGGSLMNEQFF.

The chain recombines TRBV5-1 with TRBJ2-7; 9 nucleotides line up with TRBD2. CDR1 is SGHRS and CDR2 is YFSETQ in the germline V gene. The CDR3 is 16 residues long. V was clipped by 0 bases and J by 5 bases; unmatched bases: 9. The chain's CDR3 is CASSLAGPLAGNEQYF. The CDR3, as DNA: TGCGCCAGCAGCTTGGCCGGTCCCCTAGCGGGAAACGAGCAGTACTTC.

V usage is TRBV5-1 and J usage is TRBJ2-7, with D tentatively TRBD1 or TRBD2 (5 bases each). The CDR3 covers 15 residues. The germline gives CDR1 SGHRS, CDR2 YFSETQ. Between the trimmed V and J ends, which lost 4 bases and 2 bases, there was a span of 16 bases. CDR3 residues: CASSPGLVGAYEQYF. The CDR3 DNA sequence: TGCGCCAGCAGCCCGGGGTTAGTGGGGGCCTACGAGCAGTACTTC.

This rearrangement joins TRBV12-3 or TRBV12-4 to TRBJ2-1; a possible D gene is TRBD2 (6 bases). The CDR3 sequence is 15 residues long. Trimming pared 6 bases from V and 9 bases from J, leaving 21 bases between. The CDR3 DNA follows: TGTGCCAGCAGCCTCTCGGCTAGCGCCCGTGGTGAGCAGTTCTTC. It translates to CASSLSASARGEQFF.

This rearrangement joins TRBV11-2 to TRBJ2-1; the D gene is possibly TRBD2 (6 bases). Germline CDR1 reads SGHAT; CDR2 reads FQNNGV. The CDR3 length is 16 residues. V was cut by 1 base and J by 4 bases, with 14 bases left in between. This chain's CDR3 is CASSLATGTAYNEQFF. CDR3 in DNA: TGTGCCAGCAGCTTAGCCACCGGGACTGCGTACAATGAGCAGTTCTTC.

This chain uses TRBV10-3 with TRBJ2-7; 10 nucleotides line up with TRBD2. Germline V gene lookup returns CDR1 ENHRY and CDR2 SYGVKD. This CDR3 is 16 amino acids long. The V segment lost 6 bases and the J segment 7 bases; nucleotides outside the gene matches: 15. CDR3 protein: CAIRWTLAGDSNEQYF. CDR3 sequence (DNA): TGTGCCATCAGGTGGACTCTAGCGGGGGACTCCAATGAGCAGTACTTC.

The V gene is TRBV7-8, the J gene TRBJ1-5, with 8 bases identical to TRBD1. The CDR3 sequence is 16 residues long. V was pared by 1 base and J by 4 bases, with 6 bases of the junction left unmatched. Per germline, CDR1 SGHVS and CDR2 FQNEAQ. CDR3 sequence (DNA): TGTGCCAGCAGCTTAGGTGTGACAGGGGTTAATCAGCCCCAGCATTTT. Protein product: CASSLGVTGVNQPQHF.

The V call is TRBV9, the J call TRBJ2-4; D is perhaps TRBD1 (6 bases). Matching the DNA end better, TRBJ2-7 makes the J call doubtful. Germline lookup yields CDR1 SGDLS and CDR2 YYNGEE. This CDR3 contains 14 residues. The CDR3 DNA reads as TGTGCCAGCAGCTCACAGGGACACTCCTACGAGCAGTACTTC. It translates to CASSSQGHSYEQYF.

This clonotype showed up just once. Compared with germline, one end of the junction differs, possibly owing to a read error. The chain uses TRBV7-3 and TRBJ2-3; a possible D gene is TRBD2 (5 bases). This CDR3 has 15 residues. The germline V gene encodes CDR1 SGHTA and CDR2 FQGTGA. CDR3 in amino acids: CASSLSGSSTDMQYF. In DNA form, the CDR3 reads TGTGCCAGCAGCTTAAGTGGTTCTAGCACAGATATGCAGTATTTT.

This clonotype was observed a few times. The chain carries TRBV20-1 and TRBJ2-4, with 9 bases lining up with TRBD1. J lost 7 bases, V lost 6 bases, and 10 bases had no gene match. Germline values: CDR1 DFQATT, CDR2 SNEGSKA (reference sequence). The CDR3 length is 14 residues. CDR3: CSAPGTGMKNIQYF. The CDR3 nucleotides are TGCAGTGCCCCCGGGACAGGGATGAAGAACATTCAGTACTTC.

The chain carries TRBV29-1 and TRBJ2-7, with a weak D call TRBD1 (6 bases). This CDR3 has 13 amino acids. The germline gives CDR1 SQVTM, CDR2 ANQGSEA. V lost 2 bases, J lost 5 bases, and 13 bases lay in between. The chain's CDR3 is CSVENIWGHEQYF. The CDR3 nucleotides are TGCAGCGTTGAAAATATTTGGGGGCACGAGCAGTACTTC.

Only a few counts were recorded for this clonotype. The V call is TRBV7-9, the J call TRBJ1-2; D may be TRBD1 (6 bases). Germline V gene sequence: CDR1 SEHNR, CDR2 FQNEAQ (reference sequence). This CDR3 region has 17 residues. V lost 3 bases to trimming and J lost 12 bases, with 29 bases between them. In DNA, the CDR3 is TGTGCCAGCAGCTTCCTACCAGCGGACAGTACAGGCGGAGCCGACACCTTC. As protein: CASSFLPADSTGGADTF.

The chain combines TRBV20-1 with TRBJ2-3; D perhaps matches TRBD2 (6 bases). V shed 4 bases and J shed 0 bases, with 11 bases lying between them. This CDR3 contains 14 residues. Germline V gene sequence: CDR1 DFQATT, CDR2 SNEGSKA (reference sequence). The CDR3 region is CSATMGLSTDTQYF. In DNA, the CDR3 is TGCAGTGCTACGATGGGACTCAGCACAGATACGCAGTATTTT.

This chain joins TRBV18 and TRBJ2-3; D is possibly TRBD1 (7 bases). In germline, CDR1 is KGHSH, CDR2 LQKENI. The CDR3 spans 15 residues. Trimming pared 3 bases from V and 6 bases from J, leaving 16 bases between. CDR3 DNA sequence: TGTGCCAGCTCACCTCAGGGGGGCGATTCGGATACGCAGTATTTT. This sequence encodes CASSPQGGDSDTQYF.

This clonotype has just one count. This chain uses TRBV29-1 with TRBJ1-2; D may be TRBD1 (5 bases). V lost 5 bases, J lost 3 bases, and 19 bases lay in between. CDR3 length: 15 amino acids. Germline V gene data show CDR1 as SQVTM and CDR2 as ANQGSEA. The CDR3 region has the DNA TGCAGCGTTCTCACCAAAAGCAGGGCCCACTATGGCTACACCTTC. This gives the protein CSVLTKSRAHYGYTF.